Following are 9 T cell receptor beta chains from one sample sequenced in a study of beta chain features in type 1 diabetes. Of the isolated RNA, all was reverse transcribed, and so the sequenced material was expressed TCRB transcripts. Produced via immunoSEQ multiplex PCR; TCRdb's table is partial and in-frame only. The sample includes about 350,000 clones, roughly a fifth seen only once; the top ten take 0.035% to 0.05%. The sequencing sample was made of naive CD4+ T cells from blood. All receptors derive from a woman aged 18-35 years in good health.

The V gene is TRBV7-3, the J gene TRBJ2-1; the match to TRBD1 covers 8 bases. Germline assignment: CDR1 SGHTA and CDR2 FQGTGA. The CDR3 totals 14 residues. The V gene end was trimmed by 5 bases and the J gene end by 6 bases; junction bases not matched to a gene: 6. The CDR3 bases are TGTGCCAGCAGCCTCAGGGGGCAAAGCAATGAGCAGTTCTTC. It codes for CASSLRGQSNEQFF.

The chain links TRBV5-4 to TRBJ2-6; 8 bases are a match to TRBD2. V lost 4 bases and J lost 9; bases outside the gene matches: 6. Looked up from germline, CDR1 is SGHNT and CDR2 is YYREEE (reference sequence). There are 14 residues in the CDR3. This CDR3 is CASSPVREGNVLTF. The CDR3, as DNA: TGTGCCAGCAGCCCCGTCCGGGAGGGCAACGTCCTGACTTTC. Using reference TRBV5-4 and TRBJ2-6 for the parts outside the CDR3, the full variable domain is ETGVTQSPTHLIKTRGQQVTLRCSSQSGHNTVSWYQQALGQGPQFIFQYYREEENGRGNFPPRFSGLQFPNYSSELNVNALELDDSALYLCASSPVREGNVLTFGAGSRLTVL.

The rearrangement uses TRBV19 and TRBJ1-1, with 11 bases fitting TRBD1. Trimming at V came to 5 bases and at J to 5 bases, leaving 7 bases not matched to a gene. The CDR3 consists of 15 residues. Germline CDR1 LNHDA, CDR2 SQIVND (reference sequence). The chain's CDR3 is CASSSWTGGDTEAFF. As DNA, the CDR3 is TGTGCCAGTAGTTCTTGGACAGGGGGCGATACTGAAGCTTTCTTT.

This clone was observed a few times. The genes are TRBV9 and TRBJ2-5, with D possibly being TRBD2 (5 bases). CDR3 length equals 13 residues. V was trimmed by 3 bases and J by 5 bases, leaving 11 bases between them. Germline CDR1 and CDR2: SGDLS and YYNGEE. The CDR3 here is CASSEGVRETQYF. CDR3 in DNA: TGTGCCAGCAGCGAGGGAGTACGCGAGACCCAGTACTTC.

The rearrangement uses TRBV2 and TRBJ2-5; 8 positions agree with TRBD1. The CDR3 is 12 residues long. Germline V gives CDR1 SNHLY, CDR2 FYNNEI. V lost 4 bases and J lost 10; bases outside the gene matches: 5. The chain's CDR3 is CASSVAGGDQYF. The CDR3 nucleotides read TGTGCCAGCAGTGTTGCAGGGGGCGACCAGTACTTC.

DNA for the CDR3: TGTGCTATGCAGGGAAACTATGGCTACACCTTC. Amino acids: CAMQGNYGYTF. The chain uses TRBV30 and TRBJ1-2; TRBD1 is a possible D gene (5 bases). CDR1 and CDR2 from the germline V gene are GTSNPN and SVGIG (reference sequence). CDR3 length: 11 amino acids. Complete variable domain (other parts from reference TRBV30 and TRBJ1-2): SQTIHQWPATLVQPVGSPLSLECTVEGTSNPNLYWYRQAAGRGLQLLFYSVGIGQISSEVPQNLSASRPQDRQFILSSKKLLLSDSGFYLCAMQGNYGYTFGSGTRLTVV.

In nucleotides, the CDR3 is TGTGCCAGCTCACCAGACCAGGGACTCTCAGTTGGGCCCCAGCATTTT. This gives the protein CASSPDQGLSVGPQHF. J is TRBJ1-5 and V is TRBV18; maybe TRBD1 (5 bases). V was cut by 2 bases and J by 9 bases, with 20 bases left in between. CDR3 length: 16 residues. Germline assignment: CDR1 KGHSH and CDR2 LQKENI.

V and J are TRBV6-5 and TRBJ1-2; D is possibly TRBD1 (5 bases). Trimming removed 5 bases from V and 7 bases from J, with 14 bases in between. Per the germline V gene, CDR1 is MNHEY and CDR2 is SVGAGI. The CDR3 covers 13 residues. Here the CDR3 DNA reads TGTGCCAGCAGTCAGTCCCAGGGTGGTGGCTACACCTTC. This gives the protein CASSQSQGGGYTF.

V usage is TRBV19 and J usage is TRBJ1-5, with TRBD1 as a possible D gene (6 bases). CDR3 length: 15 residues. The V gene lost 5 bases and the J gene lost 0 bases, with 11 bases spanning the gap. Germline V gene data show CDR1 as LNHDA and CDR2 as SQIVND (reference sequence). CDR3: CASSRGAASNQPQHF. CDR3 nucleotides: TGTGCCAGTAGTCGGGGGGCGGCTAGCAATCAGCCCCAGCATTTT.